These T cell receptor beta chains were read from a single sample in a study of radiation and T cells in renal cell carcinoma. Here immunoSEQ multiplex PCR was the method, and the copy in TCRdb shows in-frame clones only, minus some. Found here are roughly 160,000 clones, 88% of them singletons; the top ten hold about 11%. The sample in question was blood, obtained from a patient whose treatment included radiotherapy and nephrectomy. The receptors come from a woman between 50 and 59 years old with renal cell carcinoma. Each CDR3 is given with its conserved first and last residue. D genes are given only for firm matches. A row's size may be missing; if present it is once, few, many or a size class.

d_call: NA; v_call: TRBV6-1; clone_size: NA; j_call: TRBJ2-5; cdr3_aa: CASIRALVGETQYF; cdr3_nt: TGTGCCAGCATCCGCGCTCTGGTGGGAGAGACCCAGTACTTC
d_call: NA; v_call: TRBV29-1; clone_size: NA; j_call: TRBJ2-5; cdr3_aa: CSVGQLQETQYF; cdr3_nt: TGCAGCGTAGGACAGCTACAAGAGACCCAGTACTTC
d_call: NA; v_call: TRBV19; clone_size: NA; j_call: TRBJ2-5; cdr3_aa: CASSIGAGTETQYF; cdr3_nt: TGTGCCAGTAGTATTGGGGCAGGGACAGAGACCCAGTACTTC
d_call: TRBD2; v_call: TRBV2; clone_size: NA; j_call: TRBJ2-5; cdr3_aa: CASILLAGGETQYF; cdr3_nt: TGTGCCAGCATCTTACTAGCGGGGGGCGAGACCCAGTACTTC
d_call: TRBD1; v_call: TRBV19; clone_size: NA; j_call: TRBJ1-6; cdr3_aa: CASSSGQGNNSPLHF; cdr3_nt: TGTGCCAGTAGTTCAGGACAGGGGAATAATTCACCCCTCCACTTT
d_call: TRBD2; v_call: TRBV5-6; clone_size: NA; j_call: TRBJ2-5; cdr3_aa: CASSRGGGETQYF; cdr3_nt: TGTGCCAGCAGCCGGGGGGGTGGAGAGACCCAGTACTTC
d_call: NA; v_call: TRBV11-1; clone_size: NA; j_call: TRBJ2-1; cdr3_aa: CASSLAWAEVGNEQFF; cdr3_nt: TGTGCCAGCAGCTTAGCGTGGGCAGAGGTGGGGAATGAGCAGTTCTTC
d_call: NA; v_call: TRBV6-5; clone_size: NA; j_call: TRBJ1-1; cdr3_aa: CASKWQNTEAFF; cdr3_nt: TGTGCCAGCAAGTGGCAGAACACTGAAGCTTTCTTT
d_call: NA; v_call: TRBV19; clone_size: NA; j_call: TRBJ1-3; cdr3_aa: CASSNNLSGNTIYF; cdr3_nt: TGTGCCAGTAGTAACAATTTGTCTGGAAACACCATATATTTT
d_call: NA; v_call: TRBV7-2; clone_size: NA; j_call: TRBJ2-3; cdr3_aa: CASSLQTDSTDTQYF; cdr3_nt: TGTGCCAGCAGCTTACAAACAGATAGCACAGATACGCAGTATTTT
d_call: TRBD1; v_call: TRBV15; clone_size: once; j_call: TRBJ2-7; cdr3_aa: CATSRDRRQGFSYEQYF; cdr3_nt: TGTGCCACCAGCAGAGATAGGAGACAGGGTTTTTCCTACGAGCAGTACTTC
d_call: NA; v_call: TRBV7-2; clone_size: NA; j_call: TRBJ1-6; cdr3_aa: CASSPRQSSYNSPLHF; cdr3_nt: TGTGCCAGCAGCCCCCGACAGAGCTCCTATAATTCACCCCTCCACTTT
d_call: NA; v_call: TRBV7-8; clone_size: NA; j_call: TRBJ2-3; cdr3_aa: CASSLVGKGDTQYF; cdr3_nt: TGTGCCAGCAGCTTGGTCGGTAAGGGAGATACGCAGTATTTT
d_call: NA; v_call: TRBV7-8; clone_size: NA; j_call: TRBJ2-7; cdr3_aa: CASSWDYEQYF; cdr3_nt: TGTGCCAGCAGCTGGGATTACGAGCAGTACTTC
d_call: NA; v_call: TRBV6-5; clone_size: NA; j_call: TRBJ2-1; cdr3_aa: CASSYDSSSYNEQFF; cdr3_nt: TGTGCCAGCAGTTATGACTCCTCCTCCTACAATGAGCAGTTCTTC
d_call: NA; v_call: TRBV7-9; clone_size: NA; j_call: TRBJ2-7; cdr3_aa: CASSMSGYEQYF; cdr3_nt: TGTGCCAGCAGCATGTCGGGCTACGAGCAGTACTTC
d_call: TRBD1; v_call: TRBV29-1; clone_size: NA; j_call: TRBJ2-1; cdr3_aa: CSVERQGFEVNEQFF; cdr3_nt: TGCAGCGTTGAGAGACAGGGGTTTGAGGTCAATGAGCAGTTCTTC
d_call: TRBD2; v_call: TRBV2; clone_size: NA; j_call: TRBJ2-3; cdr3_aa: CASSEQRGADTQYF; cdr3_nt: TGTGCCAGCAGTGAACAGCGGGGGGCAGATACGCAGTATTTT
d_call: NA; v_call: TRBV7-2; clone_size: NA; j_call: TRBJ1-1; cdr3_aa: CASSLRQGEAFF; cdr3_nt: TGTGCCAGCAGCTTAAGGCAGGGAGAAGCTTTCTTT
d_call: NA; v_call: TRBV6-5; clone_size: NA; j_call: TRBJ1-2; cdr3_aa: CASSYGQHYGYTF; cdr3_nt: TGTGCCAGCAGTTACGGGCAGCACTATGGCTACACCTTC
d_call: TRBD1; v_call: TRBV29-1; clone_size: NA; j_call: TRBJ2-2; cdr3_aa: CSGGTVNTGELFF; cdr3_nt: TGCAGCGGGGGGACAGTTAACACCGGGGAGCTGTTTTTT
d_call: TRBD2; v_call: TRBV5-4; clone_size: NA; j_call: TRBJ2-7; cdr3_aa: CASSLALAGDYEQYF; cdr3_nt: TGTGCCAGCAGCTTGGCGCTAGCGGGAGACTACGAGCAGTACTTC
d_call: TRBD2; v_call: TRBV6-5; clone_size: NA; j_call: TRBJ2-1; cdr3_aa: CASSYASGGGEQFF; cdr3_nt: TGTGCCAGCAGTTACGCTAGCGGGGGGGGAGAGCAGTTCTTC
d_call: NA; v_call: TRBV9; clone_size: NA; j_call: TRBJ2-5; cdr3_aa: CASSHRDGDQETQYF; cdr3_nt: TGTGCCAGCAGCCACCGGGACGGTGATCAAGAGACCCAGTACTTC
d_call: NA; v_call: TRBV6-1; clone_size: NA; j_call: TRBJ1-5; cdr3_aa: CASTLLGPSNQPQHF; cdr3_nt: TGTGCCAGCACTTTACTGGGGCCGAGCAATCAGCCCCAGCATTTT
d_call: NA; v_call: TRBV5-1; clone_size: NA; j_call: TRBJ1-4; cdr3_aa: CASSLGRPTNEKLFF; cdr3_nt: TGCGCCAGCAGCCTCGGACGGCCAACTAATGAAAAACTGTTTTTT
d_call: NA; v_call: TRBV2; clone_size: NA; j_call: TRBJ1-5; cdr3_aa: CASSPTRGTNQPQHF; cdr3_nt: TGTGCCAGCAGCCCTACCAGGGGCACAAATCAGCCCCAGCATTTT
d_call: TRBD1; v_call: TRBV4-3; clone_size: NA; j_call: TRBJ2-1; cdr3_aa: CASSPGRTGTYNEQFF; cdr3_nt: TGCGCCAGCAGCCCCGGGCGGACAGGGACCTACAATGAGCAGTTCTTC
d_call: NA; v_call: TRBV4-1; clone_size: NA; j_call: TRBJ2-3; cdr3_aa: CASSQDSATLLGDTQYF; cdr3_nt: TGCGCCAGCAGCCAAGATTCCGCGACGCTACTTGGGGATACGCAGTATTTT
d_call: TRBD1; v_call: TRBV6-6; clone_size: once; j_call: TRBJ1-4; cdr3_aa: CASSFDRGGDEKLFF; cdr3_nt: TGTGCCAGCAGTTTCGACAGGGGAGGGGATGAAAAACTGTTTTTT
d_call: NA; v_call: TRBV5-1; clone_size: few; j_call: TRBJ1-5; cdr3_aa: CASSFFGGSDQPQHF; cdr3_nt: TGCGCCAGCAGCTTCTTTGGAGGGAGCGATCAGCCCCAGCATTTT
d_call: NA; v_call: TRBV2; clone_size: NA; j_call: TRBJ1-2; cdr3_aa: CASSELVREGIGYTF; cdr3_nt: TGTGCCAGCAGTGAGCTTGTCAGGGAAGGAATCGGCTACACCTTC
d_call: NA; v_call: TRBV19; clone_size: NA; j_call: TRBJ2-5; cdr3_aa: CASSNGTARTETQYF; cdr3_nt: TGTGCCAGTAGTAACGGGACGGCCCGGACGGAGACCCAGTACTTC
d_call: NA; v_call: TRBV7-9; clone_size: NA; j_call: TRBJ1-1; cdr3_aa: CASIGRGDHTEAFF; cdr3_nt: TGTGCCAGCATTGGCCGGGGGGACCACACTGAAGCTTTCTTT
d_call: NA; v_call: TRBV7-9; clone_size: NA; j_call: TRBJ1-2; cdr3_aa: CASSFKTGLEPNYGYTF; cdr3_nt: TGTGCCAGCAGCTTTAAAACAGGTCTGGAACCTAACTATGGCTACACCTTC
d_call: TRBD1; v_call: TRBV6-1; clone_size: NA; j_call: TRBJ1-2; cdr3_aa: CASSEPDRGGYGYTF; cdr3_nt: TGTGCCAGCAGTGAACCCGACAGGGGAGGCTATGGCTACACCTTC
d_call: NA; v_call: TRBV6-1; clone_size: once; j_call: TRBJ1-1; cdr3_aa: CASSTGLLSFF; cdr3_nt: TGTGCCAGCAGCACTGGGCTGTTGTCTTTCTTT
d_call: NA; v_call: TRBV5-4; clone_size: once; j_call: TRBJ2-7; cdr3_aa: CASSLAGGSYEQYF; cdr3_nt: TGTGCCAGCAGCTTGGCCGGGGGCTCCTACGAGCAGTACTTC
d_call: NA; v_call: TRBV5-5; clone_size: once; j_call: TRBJ2-7; cdr3_aa: CASSLTPPSYEQYF; cdr3_nt: TGTGCCAGCAGCTTAACCCCACCCTCCTACGAGCAGTACTTC
d_call: NA; v_call: TRBV7-9; clone_size: few; j_call: TRBJ1-5; cdr3_aa: CASSWDGNQPQHF; cdr3_nt: TGTGCCAGCAGTTGGGATGGCAATCAGCCCCAGCATTTT
d_call: NA; v_call: TRBV6-1; clone_size: NA; j_call: TRBJ1-1; cdr3_aa: CASSEGGMNTEAFF; cdr3_nt: TGTGCCAGCAGTGAAGGGGGGATGAACACTGAAGCTTTCTTT
d_call: NA; v_call: TRBV11-3; clone_size: NA; j_call: TRBJ2-7; cdr3_aa: CASSLGSLQRQYF; cdr3_nt: TGTGCCAGCAGCTTAGGATCGCTCCAGAGGCAGTACTTC
d_call: NA; v_call: TRBV10-3; clone_size: NA; j_call: TRBJ1-4; cdr3_aa: CAISESKGEKLFF; cdr3_nt: TGTGCCATCAGTGAGTCTAAGGGTGAAAAACTGTTTTTT
d_call: NA; v_call: TRBV4-1; clone_size: NA; j_call: TRBJ2-1; cdr3_aa: CASSQELVGGYNEQFF; cdr3_nt: TGCGCCAGCAGCCAAGAACTAGTGGGGGGCTACAATGAGCAGTTCTTC
d_call: NA; v_call: TRBV5-1; clone_size: NA; j_call: TRBJ1-1; cdr3_aa: CASSSGLNTEAFF; cdr3_nt: TGCGCCAGCAGTTCAGGGTTGAACACTGAAGCTTTCTTT
d_call: NA; v_call: TRBV7-2; clone_size: NA; j_call: TRBJ1-6; cdr3_aa: CASSLLSSYNSPLHF; cdr3_nt: TGTGCCAGCAGCTTACTAAGCTCCTATAATTCACCCCTCCACTTT